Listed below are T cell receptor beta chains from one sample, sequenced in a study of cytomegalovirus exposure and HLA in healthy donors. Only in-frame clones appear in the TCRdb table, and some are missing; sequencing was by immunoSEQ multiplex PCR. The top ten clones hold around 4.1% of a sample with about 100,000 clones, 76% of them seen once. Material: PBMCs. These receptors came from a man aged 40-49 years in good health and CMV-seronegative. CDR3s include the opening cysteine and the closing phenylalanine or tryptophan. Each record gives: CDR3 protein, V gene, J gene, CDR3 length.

CASRSRAGDMGSPLHF	TRBV10-2	TRBJ1-6	16
CASSIQDSVNYGYTF	TRBV6-1	TRBJ1-2	15
CASSYTTGFGGYTF	TRBV6-5	TRBJ1-2	14
CASSPDRGYEQYF	TRBV5-5	TRBJ2-7	13
CATQGTGTGAFF	TRBV10-3	TRBJ1-1	12
CASSYEGRNSPLHF	TRBV6-5	TRBJ1-6	14
CASSLDTVNSPLHF	TRBV5-1	TRBJ1-6	14
CASSPRTDTDTQYF	TRBV9	TRBJ2-3	14
CASSKEPGDTGELFF	TRBV5-1	TRBJ2-2	15
CASSPKQAGVLETQYF	TRBV18	TRBJ2-5	16
CASSFLSDGRGLRDGYTF	TRBV7-9	TRBJ1-2	18
CARPGTGEERLSGNTIYF	TRBV21-1	TRBJ1-3	18
CAWSPDRGDQPQHF	TRBV30	TRBJ1-5	14
CASSFSSGGITGELFF	TRBV11-3	TRBJ2-2	16
CASSSGGATDTQYF	TRBV5-1	TRBJ2-3	14
CASSRTGGGSAQHF	TRBV6-5	TRBJ1-5	14
CASHDRSMGQPQHF	TRBV19	TRBJ1-5	14
CASSPSSGMSTEAFF	TRBV18	TRBJ1-1	15
CASSPRLLAGGPISTDTQYF	TRBV5-1	TRBJ2-3	20
CASSLDRDHYGYTF	TRBV27	TRBJ1-2	14
CASSDSAGGLSGNTIYF	TRBV6-4	TRBJ1-3	17
CSSSQTVSYEQYF	TRBV7-9	TRBJ2-7	13
CSSSSEGRQPLFF	TRBV7-9	TRBJ1-4	13
CACTGGAYGYTF	TRBV30	TRBJ1-2	12
CSVGVAGGWADTQYF	TRBV29-1	TRBJ2-3	15
CSSSLGQGGEQYF	TRBV7-9	TRBJ2-7	13
CASFRRVDEKLFF	TRBV30	TRBJ1-4	13
CASSHNRALGYGYTF	TRBV6-6	TRBJ1-2	15
CASSSGTGRETQYF	TRBV7-9	TRBJ2-5	14
CASRRTGTMREKLFF	TRBV6-5	TRBJ1-4	15
CASSLVGDQPQHF	TRBV7-2	TRBJ1-5	13
CATQTGNYGYTF	TRBV5-4	TRBJ1-2	12
CAWSVRKGLVSPLHF	TRBV30	TRBJ1-6	15
CASSIAGNGYTF	TRBV19	TRBJ1-2	12
CASRPGPGASKKQYF	TRBV7-8	TRBJ2-7	15
CSAGEGPLPEAFF	TRBV29-1	TRBJ1-1	13
CAISEVGGPTEAFF	TRBV10-3	TRBJ1-1	14
CASSKLAGDSYEQYF	TRBV10-1	TRBJ2-7	15
CASGSTGGPEAFF	TRBV5-5	TRBJ1-1	13
CASSPPWSRAEQYF	TRBV18	.	14
CATSRDRGKANTQYF	TRBV15	TRBJ2-3	15
CASSEQGSGNTIYF	TRBV2	TRBJ1-3	14
CASNTGTVDGYTF	TRBV6-6	TRBJ1-2	13
CASSEGGTPTPYNEQFF	TRBV6-1	TRBJ2-1	17
CASSPGGGAVYGYTF	TRBV7-9	TRBJ1-2	15
CASSLGGTSGASSTDTQYF	TRBV7-8	TRBJ2-3	19
CASSLGDRAETQYF	TRBV5-1	TRBJ2-5	14
CASSIVPAEVETQYF	TRBV19	TRBJ2-5	15
CATKQGAIYNEQFF	TRBV28	TRBJ2-1	14
CASSLSVAYEQYF	TRBV7-9	TRBJ2-7	13
CASSAGPNTEAFF	TRBV6-4	TRBJ1-1	13